The clone carrying this T cell receptor (beta chain) has only one observation. This sample is part of a study of blood T cell repertoires in COVID-19. For the study at large: The United States, Italy and Spain provided the acute and convalescent COVID-19 samples.

Study members were between about 18 and 95 years old and lived in approximately 25 US regions. As originally analysed: Amplification of reference gene primers was used by the study to estimate nucleated cell counts. Assay used: immunoSEQ multiplex PCR; TCRdb lists only in-frame clones, some missing. From that table come the V and J calls and clone size; the DNA was used to work out D and trimming. The table has about 140,000 clones, 84% seen once. The clonotype originates from a man aged 40-49 years with acute COVID-19. Sequenced sample: PBMCs or T cells enriched from blood (not recorded which).

The CDR3 spells CASSSGRRAPYEQYF. CDR3 in DNA: TGCGCCAGCAGCTCCGGACGGAGGGCCCCCTACGAGCAGTACTTC. This chain uses TRBV5-1 with TRBJ2-7; a possible D gene is TRBD2 (6 bases). CDR3 size: 15 residues. V was trimmed by 3 bases and J by 2 bases, leaving 15 bases between them. Germline CDR1 reads SGHRS; CDR2 reads YFSETQ.